Shown below are 9 T cell receptor beta chains from a single sample sequenced in a study of blood T cell repertoires in COVID-19. Only in-frame clones appear in the TCRdb table, and some are missing; sequencing was by immunoSEQ multiplex PCR. Counted here are a few hundred thousand clones, approximately 80% occurring once; the ten biggest clones make up roughly 2%. Source material: peripheral blood. The receptors were sampled from a man aged 30-40 years who had recovered from COVID-19.

V and J are TRBV2 and TRBJ2-6, with D perhaps matching TRBD2 (6 bases). Germline-derived CDR1 and CDR2 are SNHLY and FYNNEI. The V and J ends lost 6 bases and 0 bases respectively, with 9 bases between them. The CDR3 has 15 residues. CDR3 protein: CASRGGVSGANVLTF. CDR3 in DNA: TGTGCCAGCAGAGGAGGGGTCTCTGGGGCCAACGTCCTGACTTTC.

This clone was recorded once. The V gene is TRBV2, the J gene TRBJ1-1; D unresolved. The CDR3 totals 11 residues. The germline V and J ends were trimmed by 8 bases and 4 bases, with 8 bases remaining between them. CDR1 is SNHLY and CDR2 is FYNNEI in the germline V gene. The DNA for the CDR3 is TGTGCCAGCCAGACGGGCACTGAAGCTTTCTTT. It encodes CASQTGTEAFF. The full variable domain, its missing parts supplied by reference TRBV2 and TRBJ1-1, is EPEVTQTPSHQVTQMGQEVILRCVPISNHLYFYWYRQILGQKVEFLVSFYNNEISEKSEIFDDQFSVERPDGSNFTLKIRSTKLEDSAMYFCASQTGTEAFFGQGTRLTVV.

This chain uses TRBV5-1 with TRBJ1-2, with a possible D match to TRBD1 (5 bases). Germline CDR1 is SGHRS and CDR2 is YFSETQ. Trimming cost V 1 base and J 3 bases, with 7 bases left between them. The CDR3 is 13 residues long. CDR3 loop: CASSLSGDYGYTF. DNA of the CDR3: TGCGCCAGCAGCTTGTCGGGGGACTATGGCTACACCTTC.

The sample holds a few counts of this clone. The chain carries TRBV6-5 and TRBJ1-5; 9 nucleotides align to TRBD1. The CDR3 is made up of 15 amino acids. The V and J ends lost 6 bases and 6 bases, in that order; junction bases with no gene match: 9. The V gene's germline CDR1 is MNHEY and CDR2 SVGAGI. CDR3 in DNA: TGTGCCAGCAGCGCCGGGACAGGGTTTTCTCAGCCCCAGCATTTT. Translated: CASSAGTGFSQPQHF.

V usage is TRBV28 and J usage is TRBJ1-3, with D perhaps matching TRBD1 (6 bases). Germline V gene lookup returns CDR1 MDHEN and CDR2 SYDVKM. The length of the CDR3 is 17 residues. V was pared by 5 bases and J by 0 bases, with 17 bases between. The CDR3 reads CASSPPAGDNSGNTIYF. CDR3 nucleotides: TGTGCCAGCAGTCCTCCCGCAGGGGACAACTCTGGAAACACCATATATTTT. Supplemented by reference TRBV28 and TRBJ1-3, the full variable domain reads DVKVTQSSRYLVKRTGEKVFLECVQDMDHENMFWYRQDPGLGLRLIYFSYDVKMKEKGDIPEGYSVSREKKERFSLILESASTNQTSMYLCASSPPAGDNSGNTIYFGEGSWLTVV.

The rearrangement links TRBV10-1 to TRBJ1-2; 9 nucleotides match TRBD1. The ends lost 8 bases at V and 4 bases at J; junction bases unmatched: 11. Per the germline V gene, CDR1 is WNHNN and CDR2 is SYGVQD (reference sequence). The CDR3 has 15 residues. CDR3: CASPIGKDRGYGYTF. The CDR3 DNA reads TGCGCCAGCCCCATTGGGAAGGACAGGGGCTATGGCTACACCTTC.

The chain employs TRBV3-1 (or the pseudogene TRBV3-2) and TRBJ1-6, with TRBD1 identical over 7 bases. The CDR3 loop spans 15 amino acids. The germline V gene has CDR1 LGHDT and CDR2 YNNKEL (reference sequence). J was trimmed by 7 bases and V by 4 bases; bases with no gene match: 7. DNA of the CDR3: TGTGCCAGCAGCCTCAAGACAGGGACCAATTCACCCCTCCACTTT. It yields the protein CASSLKTGTNSPLHF.

In its sample, this clone was seen a few times. This sequence joins TRBV5-1 and TRBJ2-2, with D perhaps TRBD1 (6 bases). Germline V CDR1 and CDR2: SGHRS, YFSETQ. V gave up 4 bases and J gave up 4 bases, with 11 bases separating them. The CDR3 covers 14 residues. The DNA of the CDR3 is TGCGCCAGCAGCACGACAGGAGGCACCGGGGAGCTGTTTTTT. Translating gives CASSTTGGTGELFF.

The chain carries TRBV5-4 and TRBJ2-6, with 10 bases aligning to TRBD2. CDR1 is SGHNT, CDR2 YYREEE, per germline (reference sequence). V lost 3 bases, J lost 2 bases, and 8 bases stayed unmatched. The CDR3 covers 18 residues. CDR3 in amino acids: CASSSEVLAGAGANVLTF. For the CDR3, the DNA is TGTGCCAGCAGCTCGGAGGTCCTAGCGGGGGCTGGGGCCAACGTCCTGACTTTC.